This T cell receptor beta chain appears in the sequencing data of a study of patients and donors after allogeneic stem cell transplantation. Only a few counts were recorded for this clonotype. Via MiXCR, TCRdb re-called the RT-PCR reads, giving one row per CDR3 protein. The sample has 87,000 or so distinct CDR3 sequences, roughly 4.9% seen once. The V end was cut by 2 bases, the J end by 1 base, with 18 bases between. This CDR3 is built from 18 residues. Looked up from germline, CDR1 is MNHEY and CDR2 is SMNVEV (reference sequence). V usage is TRBV27 and J usage is TRBJ2-1, with unresolved D. This clonotype was obtained from a human donor who was either an allogeneic HSCT recipient or a stem cell or donor lymphocyte infusion donor (not recorded which). It is not recorded whose cells these are; they may come from a transplant donor. The sample consisted of blood, either unsorted or a sorted T cell fraction (not recorded which). The DNA of the CDR3 is TGTGCCAGCAGTTTAAGAAATATCGGCGGTTTTTCCTACAATGAGCAGTTCTTC. Protein sequence: CASSLRNIGGFSYNEQFF.